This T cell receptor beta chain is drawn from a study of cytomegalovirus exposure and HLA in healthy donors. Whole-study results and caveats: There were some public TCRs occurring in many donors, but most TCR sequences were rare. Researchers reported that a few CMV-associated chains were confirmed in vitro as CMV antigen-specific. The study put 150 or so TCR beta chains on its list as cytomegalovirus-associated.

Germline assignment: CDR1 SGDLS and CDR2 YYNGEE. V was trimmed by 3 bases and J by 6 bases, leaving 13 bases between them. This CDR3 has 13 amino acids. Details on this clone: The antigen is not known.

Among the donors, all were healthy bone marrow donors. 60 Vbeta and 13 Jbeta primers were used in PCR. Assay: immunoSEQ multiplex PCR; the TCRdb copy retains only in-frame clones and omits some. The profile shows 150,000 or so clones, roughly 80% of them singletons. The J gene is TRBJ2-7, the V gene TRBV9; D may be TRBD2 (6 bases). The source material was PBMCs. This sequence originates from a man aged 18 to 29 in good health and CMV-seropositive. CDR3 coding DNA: TGTGCCAGCAGCGGCCCCCCCGGGGGCGAGCAGTACTTC. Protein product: CASSGPPGGEQYF.